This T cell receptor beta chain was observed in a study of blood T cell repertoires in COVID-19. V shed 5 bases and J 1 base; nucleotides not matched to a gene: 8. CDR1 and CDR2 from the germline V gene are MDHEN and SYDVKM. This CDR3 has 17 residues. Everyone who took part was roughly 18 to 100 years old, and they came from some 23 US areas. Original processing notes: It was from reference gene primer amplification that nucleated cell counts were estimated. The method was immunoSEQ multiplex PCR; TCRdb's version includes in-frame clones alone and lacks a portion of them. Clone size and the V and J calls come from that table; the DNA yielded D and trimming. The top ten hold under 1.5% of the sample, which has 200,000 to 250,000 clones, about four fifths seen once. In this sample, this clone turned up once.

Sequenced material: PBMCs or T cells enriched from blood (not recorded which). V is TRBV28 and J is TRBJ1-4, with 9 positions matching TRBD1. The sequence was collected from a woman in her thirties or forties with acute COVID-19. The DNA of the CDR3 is TGTGCCAGCAGTCTTCCCGGGACAGGGATAACTAATGAAAAACTGTTTTTT. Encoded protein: CASSLPGTGITNEKLFF. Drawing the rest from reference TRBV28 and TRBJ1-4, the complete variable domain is DVKVTQSSRYLVKRTGEKVFLECVQDMDHENMFWYRQDPGLGLRLIYFSYDVKMKEKGDIPEGYSVSREKKERFSLILESASTNQTSMYLCASSLPGTGITNEKLFFGSGTQLSVL.